The entry below gives a single T cell receptor beta chain sequence along with its context. CDR1 and CDR2 (germline): SGHNT, YENEEA. V was pared by 2 bases and J by 5 bases, with 5 bases of the junction left unmatched. The CDR3 totals 16 residues. Sequenced by immunoSEQ multiplex PCR; TCRdb stores in-frame clones only, minus some. The sample records a few hundred thousand clones, 70% to 90% being singletons. This record comes from a study of blood T cell repertoires in COVID-19. About the research overall: Samples taken during acute and convalescent COVID-19 were collected in the United States, Italy and Spain.

Which cohort a participant joined came from the clinical history participants gave. Cohort 3 recovery required two negative PCRs, clearance, or symptom resolution. The receptor's source is a woman in her thirties or forties who had recovered from COVID-19. The chain employs TRBV11-3 and TRBJ2-5; the match to TRBD2 covers 13 bases. The sample taken for sequencing was PBMCs or T cells enriched from blood (not recorded which). The CDR3, as DNA: TGTGCCAGCAGCTTACGACTAGCGGGAGGCGGTGAGACCCAGTACTTC. It is translated as CASSLRLAGGGETQYF.